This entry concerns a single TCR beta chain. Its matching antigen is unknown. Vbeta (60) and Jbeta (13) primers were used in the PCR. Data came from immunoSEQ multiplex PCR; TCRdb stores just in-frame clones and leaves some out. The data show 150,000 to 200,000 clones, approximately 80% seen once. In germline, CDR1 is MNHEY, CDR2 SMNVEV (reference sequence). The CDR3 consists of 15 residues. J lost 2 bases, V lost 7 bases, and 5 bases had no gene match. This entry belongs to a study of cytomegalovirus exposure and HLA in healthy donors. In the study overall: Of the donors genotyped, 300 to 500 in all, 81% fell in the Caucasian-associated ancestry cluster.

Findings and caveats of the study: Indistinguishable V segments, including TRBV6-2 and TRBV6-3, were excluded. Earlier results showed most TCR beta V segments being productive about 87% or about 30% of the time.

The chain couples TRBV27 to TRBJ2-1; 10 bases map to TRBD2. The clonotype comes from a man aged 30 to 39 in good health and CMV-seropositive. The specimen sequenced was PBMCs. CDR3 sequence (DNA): TGTGCCAGCACCGAGCGGGAGGGCCCCTACAATGAGCAGTTCTTC. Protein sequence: CASTEREGPYNEQFF.